This TCR beta chain was identified during a study of T cells in Graves' hyperthyroidism and ophthalmopathy. Out of roughly 9.1 ml of fresh peripheral blood came the PBMCs. This CDR3 is built from 15 residues. J gave up 4 bases and V 6 bases, and 8 bases lay outside the gene matches. Per germline, CDR1 MDHEN and CDR2 SYDVKM. RNA transcripts were the template for amplifying TCR beta CDR3 regions. Using the HTBI primer set, a first-round RT-PCR was run on the TCR CDR3. TCRdb analysed the multiplex PCR reads with MiXCR anew, one entry per CDR3 protein. This repertoire shows about 350,000 distinct CDR3 sequences, 12% to 15% found once; its top ten account for roughly a fifth.

V gene TRBV28 combines with J gene TRBJ1-5; 8 bases map to TRBD1. Sequenced input: blood. The sequence came from a woman aged 55-75 years with Graves' ophthalmopathy. The CDR3 sequence: CASSFAGGSNQPQHF. For the CDR3, the DNA is TGTGCCAGCAGCTTCGCAGGGGGCAGTAATCAGCCCCAGCATTTT.